This T cell receptor (beta chain) comes out of a study of T cells in Graves' hyperthyroidism and ophthalmopathy. Study results and limitations: Before onset, by a median of about six months, the model predicted ophthalmopathy.

The germline V and J ends were trimmed by 8 bases and 2 bases, with 21 bases remaining between them. The CDR3 totals 17 residues. CDR1 is MDHEN, CDR2 SYDVKM, per germline. RNA transcripts served as the template for amplifying TCR beta CDR3 regions. HTBI primers were the set used in a first-round RT-PCR of the TCR CDR3. A single record per CDR3 protein comes from TCRdb applying MiXCR to the multiplex PCR reads. The sample yields around 500,000 distinct CDR3 sequences, approximately 15% seen once. Patients between 18 and 65 years old had hyperthyroidism, newly diagnosed and lasting under 2 months. This clonotype was seen ten or more times. Its cognate antigen is unknown.

The chain couples TRBV28 to TRBJ2-2; TRBD1 might be the D (7 bases). Input material: blood. The TCR comes from a woman aged 40 to 50 with Graves' hyperthyroidism. The CDR3 sequence is CASYPRRGRGNTGELFF. The CDR3 DNA reads as TGTGCCAGCTATCCTAGGAGGGGGCGGGGAAACACCGGGGAGCTGTTTTTT.